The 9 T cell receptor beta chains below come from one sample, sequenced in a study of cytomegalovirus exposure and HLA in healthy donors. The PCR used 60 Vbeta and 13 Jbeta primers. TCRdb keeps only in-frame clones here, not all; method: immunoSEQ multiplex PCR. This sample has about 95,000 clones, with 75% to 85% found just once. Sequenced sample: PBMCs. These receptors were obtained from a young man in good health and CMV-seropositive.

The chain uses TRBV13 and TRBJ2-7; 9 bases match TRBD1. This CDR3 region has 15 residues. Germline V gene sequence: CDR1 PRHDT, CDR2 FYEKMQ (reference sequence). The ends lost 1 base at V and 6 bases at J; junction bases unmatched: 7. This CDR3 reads CASSLVGTGTREQYF. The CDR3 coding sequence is TGTGCCAGCAGCTTAGTAGGGACAGGGACCCGCGAGCAGTACTTC.

CDR3 bases: TGCGCCAGCAGCAGCGGGACAGGGTTAGATGAGCAGTTCTTC. Translated: CASSSGTGLDEQFF. The chain joins TRBV5-1 to TRBJ2-1; 9 bases are shared with TRBD1. The V and J ends lost 4 bases and 8 bases, in that order; junction bases with no gene match: 7. Germline CDR1 and CDR2: SGHRS and YFSETQ. This CDR3 is 14 amino acids long. Together with reference TRBV5-1 and TRBJ2-1, the CDR3 gives the full variable domain: KAGVTQTPRYLIKTRGQQVTLSCSPISGHRSVSWYQQTPGQGLQFLFEYFSETQRNKGNFPGRFSGRQFSNSRSEMNVSTLELGDSALYLCASSSGTGLDEQFFGPGTRLTVL.

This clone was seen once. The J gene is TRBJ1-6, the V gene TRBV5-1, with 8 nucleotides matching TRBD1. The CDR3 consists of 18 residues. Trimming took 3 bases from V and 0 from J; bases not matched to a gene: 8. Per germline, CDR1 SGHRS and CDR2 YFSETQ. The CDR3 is CASSSRDRTSSYNSPLHF. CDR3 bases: TGCGCCAGCAGCTCCCGGGACAGGACTAGCTCCTATAATTCACCCCTCCACTTT. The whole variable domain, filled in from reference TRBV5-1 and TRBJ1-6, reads KAGVTQTPRYLIKTRGQQVTLSCSPISGHRSVSWYQQTPGQGLQFLFEYFSETQRNKGNFPGRFSGRQFSNSRSEMNVSTLELGDSALYLCASSSRDRTSSYNSPLHFGNGTRLTVT.

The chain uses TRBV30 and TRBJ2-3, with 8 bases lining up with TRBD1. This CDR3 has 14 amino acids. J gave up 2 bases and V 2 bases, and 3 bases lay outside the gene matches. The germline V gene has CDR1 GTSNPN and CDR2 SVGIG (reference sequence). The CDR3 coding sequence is TGTGCCTGGAGTCAGGACAGGGACACAGATACGCAGTATTTT. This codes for CAWSQDRDTDTQYF.

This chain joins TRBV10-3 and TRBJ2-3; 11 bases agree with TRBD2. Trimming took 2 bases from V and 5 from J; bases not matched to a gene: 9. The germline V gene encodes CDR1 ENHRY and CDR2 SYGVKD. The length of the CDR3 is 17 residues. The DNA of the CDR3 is TGTGCCATCAGTGAGCCCCCGACTAGCGGGGTGGGAGATACGCAGTATTTT. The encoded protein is CAISEPPTSGVGDTQYF.

This chain's CDR3 is CASSKVCCRDRDSTDTQYF. In DNA form, the CDR3 reads TGTGCCAGCAGCAAAGTTTGTTGTAGGGACAGAGATTCAACAGATACGCAGTATTTT. The chain joins TRBV21-1 to TRBJ2-3; the DNA was not used to check the table's D call, TRBD1. TRBV21-1 is a known pseudogene. The CDR3 loop spans 19 amino acids.

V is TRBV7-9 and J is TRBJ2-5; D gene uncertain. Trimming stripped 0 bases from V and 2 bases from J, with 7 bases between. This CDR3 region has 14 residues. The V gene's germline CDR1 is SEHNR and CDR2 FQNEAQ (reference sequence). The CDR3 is CASSLAARQETQYF. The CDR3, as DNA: TGTGCCAGCAGCTTAGCGGCTAGACAAGAGACCCAGTACTTC.

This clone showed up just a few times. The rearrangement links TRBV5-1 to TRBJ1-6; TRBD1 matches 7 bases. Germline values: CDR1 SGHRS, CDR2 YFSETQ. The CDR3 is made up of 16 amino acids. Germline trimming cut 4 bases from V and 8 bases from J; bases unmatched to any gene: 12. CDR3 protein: CASSPGTVSGDSPLHF. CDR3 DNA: TGCGCCAGCAGCCCCGGGACAGTTTCAGGGGATTCACCCCTCCACTTT.

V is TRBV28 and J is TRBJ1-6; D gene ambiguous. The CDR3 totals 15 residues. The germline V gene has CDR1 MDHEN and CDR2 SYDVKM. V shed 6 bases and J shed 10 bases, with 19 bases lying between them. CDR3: CASRPTLGVRSPLHF. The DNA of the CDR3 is TGTGCCAGCAGACCTACCCTGGGAGTTCGGTCACCCCTCCACTTT.